This is a list of T cell receptor beta chains from one sample in a study of T-cell memory formation after mild COVID-19. TCRdb re-derived calls from the 5' RACE reads in MiXCR, one entry per CDR3 protein. The repertoire holds about 320,000 distinct CDR3 sequences, around an eighth seen once, with around 20% in the top ten. The sequenced sample was PBMCs or a T cell subset sorted from them (not recorded which). The receptors were sampled from a man aged 18 to 30 who had mild COVID-19 (a few samples of this study predate the infection). Cell type and time point are not known. CDR3s include the opening cysteine and the closing phenylalanine or tryptophan. A D gene is named only where the DNA matches it firmly. Only some rows state a clone size, as once, few, many or a class for expanded clones.

CDR3nt | CDR3aa | j_gene | abundance | v_gene | d_gene
TGTGCCAGCAGCTCCGATACCAGGGTGATTCCCTACGAGCAGTACTTC | CASSSDTRVIPYEQYF | TRBJ2-7 | few | TRBV11-2 | .
TGTGCCAGCAGCCCGCCAGGACTAGCGGGCCAAGAAAAACTGTTTTTT | CASSPPGLAGQEKLFF | TRBJ1-4 | . | TRBV7-9 | .
TGCAGCGTTGCTGTTAGGGGGTTGGAGACCCAGTACTTC | CSVAVRGLETQYF | TRBJ2-5 | few | TRBV29-1 | .
TGTGCCAGCAGCCCTAGACTAGCGGGGGCTGAATTCTACGAGCAGTACTTC | CASSPRLAGAEFYEQYF | TRBJ2-7 | few | TRBV3-1 | TRBD2
TGTGCCAGCAGCTCCCTAGGGGTTGGTGAGCAGTTCTTC | CASSSLGVGEQFF | TRBJ2-1 | few | TRBV7-9 | .
TGTGCCAGCAGCTTAATCCCTACCAGACAGGGAGGTGAAGAGACCCAGTACTTC | CASSLIPTRQGGEETQYF | TRBJ2-5 | many | TRBV7-9 | .
TGCGCCAGCACCGACTTGGGGGGACCCTATGGCTACACCTTC | CASTDLGGPYGYTF | TRBJ1-2 | . | TRBV5-1 | .
TGTGCCAGCAGATACGATCGGGGGTCCAAAAACATTCAGTACTTC | CASRYDRGSKNIQYF | TRBJ2-4 | . | TRBV5-5 | .
TGTGCCAGCAGTGACCGGGCAGGGATTGAGTACTACACCTTC | CASSDRAGIEYYTF | TRBJ1-2 | few | TRBV6-1 | .
TGTGCCAGCAGCCCCGGGACTTCCGAGCAGTTCTTC | CASSPGTSEQFF | TRBJ2-1 | many | TRBV13 | .
TGTGCCAGCAGTTTTCAAAGATCTTTCGGAGGGGAGCTGTTTTTT | CASSFQRSFGGELFF | TRBJ2-2 | few | TRBV7-2 | .
TGCGCCAGCAGCTTCCGCGGGGGCCTAGGAGAGACCCAGTACTTC | CASSFRGGLGETQYF | TRBJ2-5 | . | TRBV5-1 | .
TGTGCCAGCAGCTTGGGGGGGGTCGGTGGCTACACCTTC | CASSLGGVGGYTF | TRBJ1-2 | . | TRBV7-9 | .